Described below is a single T cell receptor (beta chain) sequence and its context. This sample is drawn from a study of graft-versus-host responses after intestinal transplantation. Assay: immunoSEQ multiplex PCR; the TCRdb copy retains only in-frame clones and omits some. This sample has some 18,000 clones; more than 30% occur once, and the top ten carry approximately 0.97%. J gave up 5 bases and V 3 bases, and 4 bases lay outside the gene matches. The germline CDR1 and CDR2 sequences are KGHSH and LQKENI. The CDR3 loop spans 15 amino acids. After the reaction, proliferating CFSE-low CD3+CD4+ and CD3+CD8+ responders were sorted.

The V and J genes are TRBV18 and TRBJ2-1; TRBD2 agrees at 10 bases. Sequenced material: alloreactive CD4+ T cells from a mixed lymphocyte reaction culture, taken before intestinal transplant. Subset here: CFSE-low proliferating T cells sorted from approximately 6-day pre-transplant mixed lymphocyte reaction (GvH or HvG direction). This clonotype was obtained from a human patient who received an intestinal transplant. In DNA form, the CDR3 reads TGTGCCAGCTCACCTAAGCGGGGGGGCAACAATGAGCAGTTCTTC. Encoded protein: CASSPKRGGNNEQFF.